These 10 T cell receptor beta chains came from one sample sequenced in a study of blood T cell repertoires in COVID-19 (dated by TCRdb to 2020 to 2021). Libraries came from the immunoSEQ multiplex PCR assay. In TCRdb, the immuneACCESS table is reduced to in-frame sequences with V and J assigned. These tables do not hold every clone; where another copy was compared, an unresolved V gene accounts for under half, and the others remain unexplained. The sample has some 320,000 clones on record, about 87% of them singletons. In total, the top ten clones hold 7.8% of the sample. Sequencing used peripheral blood. These receptors originate from a woman aged 50 to 65 who had recovered from COVID-19.

Only one count was recorded for this clone. The chain employs TRBV11-2 and TRBJ2-2; a weak D match, TRBD1 (6 bases). CDR1 is SGHAT and CDR2 is FQNNGV in the germline V gene. The CDR3 has 15 amino acids. V gave up 6 bases and J gave up 6 bases, with 17 bases separating them. In nucleotides, the CDR3 is TGTGCCAGCAGTCAAGGACAGCTCAGGGCCGGGGAGCTGTTTTTT. Its protein product is CASSQGQLRAGELFF.

The chain links TRBV4-1 to TRBJ1-1, with D possibly TRBD1 on 5 matching bases. V was trimmed by 1 base and J by 5 bases, leaving 8 bases between them. Germline values: CDR1 MGHRA, CDR2 YSYEKL. The CDR3 extends over 13 amino acids. The CDR3 protein is CASSQVGGTEAFF. CDR3 DNA sequence: TGCGCCAGCAGCCAAGTGGGGGGAACTGAAGCTTTCTTT.

V and J are TRBV5-4 and TRBJ2-7; TRBD1 matches at 9 bases. V lost 4 bases and J lost 3; bases outside the gene matches: 14. Per germline, CDR1 SGHNT and CDR2 YYREEE (reference sequence). The CDR3 extends over 17 amino acids. In DNA, the CDR3 is TGTGCCAGCAGCCTAGGCCAGGGGACAGGGAGACTCTACGAGCAGTACTTC. As protein: CASSLGQGTGRLYEQYF.

This clone is a singleton in its sample. CDR3 in amino acids: CASHSNQPQHF. The CDR3 DNA follows: TGTGCCAGCCATAGCAATCAGCCCCAGCATTTT. The chain recombines TRBV28 with TRBJ1-5; D unclear. The germline V gene has CDR1 MDHEN and CDR2 SYDVKM. This CDR3 contains 11 residues. Deletions cut 8 bases from V and 0 bases from J, with 2 bases between.

V usage is TRBV7-2 and J usage is TRBJ2-1; 11 bases map to TRBD2. Germline values: CDR1 SGHTA, CDR2 FQGNSA. The CDR3 covers 16 residues. The ends lost 2 bases at V and 7 bases at J; junction bases unmatched: 7. CDR3 nucleotide sequence: TGTGCCAGCAGCTTATCCGTAGCGGGGGGGTTAAATGAGCAGTTCTTC. As protein: CASSLSVAGGLNEQFF.

V and J are TRBV28 and TRBJ2-5; D is perhaps TRBD1 (6 bases). CDR3 length: 13 amino acids. V lost 6 bases, J lost 1 base, and 9 bases lay in between. CDR1 is MDHEN, CDR2 SYDVKM, per germline. The CDR3 nucleotides are TGTGCCAGCAGGGGACACAGCCAAGAGACCCAGTACTTC. Translated, it gives CASRGHSQETQYF.

This clone showed up many times. The chain has TRBV29-1 and TRBJ1-2, with D uncertain. Germline assignment: CDR1 SQVTM and CDR2 ANQGSEA. With 4 bases removed from V and 5 bases from J, the gap between germline ends came to 20 bases. The CDR3 loop spans 15 amino acids. CDR3 amino acids: CSVGEGLGSPYGYTF. CDR3 nucleotide sequence: TGCAGCGTTGGGGAGGGTCTAGGGAGCCCGTATGGCTACACCTTC.

The table lists this clone with a count of one. The chain is built from TRBV5-6 and TRBJ2-7, with D possibly TRBD2 on 6 matching bases. This CDR3 comprises 16 residues. Trimming stripped 2 bases from V and 3 bases from J, with 18 bases between. Germline V lookup: CDR1 SGHDT, CDR2 YYEEEE. The CDR3 DNA reads as TGTGCCAGCAGCTTCAGTCAGGGAGGCCAAGTCTACGAGCAGTACTTC. It yields the protein CASSFSQGGQVYEQYF.

The V and J genes are TRBV19 and TRBJ1-2; D is perhaps TRBD1 (5 bases). The germline CDR1 and CDR2 sequences are LNHDA and SQIVND (reference sequence). This CDR3 comprises 13 residues. V lost 3 bases and J 3 bases, leaving 8 bases between the germline ends. This CDR3 reads CASSMAGYYGYTF. CDR3 nucleotides: TGTGCCAGTAGTATGGCAGGGTACTATGGCTACACCTTC.

The chain carries TRBV18 and TRBJ2-7; 12 bases line up with TRBD2. Per the germline V gene, CDR1 is KGHSH and CDR2 is LQKENI. The J segment lost 7 bases and the V segment lost 3 bases, leaving 13 bases of the junction unmatched. The CDR3 is 17 amino acids. As DNA, the CDR3 is TGTGCCAGCTCACCCCGCTCGCTAGCGGGGGGGCCTGCAGAGCAGTACTTC. It is translated as CASSPRSLAGGPAEQYF.